The 15 T cell receptor beta chains presented below share a single source sample, sequenced in a study of beta chain features in type 1 diabetes. Study outcomes and limitations: All four CD4+ subsets from Type 1 diabetes patients carried moderately but significantly shorter TCRB CDR3s.

These receptors' targets are unknown. Expressed TCRB transcripts were sequenced after all isolated RNA was converted to cDNA. Libraries were prepared by immunoSEQ multiplex PCR; TCRdb keeps only in-frame clonotypes and omits some of them. The sample yields around 140,000 clones, 9% seen once. Sample: central memory CD4+ T cells from blood. The origin of the receptors is a man in his thirties or forties with type 1 diabetes.

V and J are TRBV15 and TRBJ2-5; D gene unclear. The length of the CDR3 is 14 residues. Germline V gene sequence: CDR1 LNHNV, CDR2 YYDKDF (reference sequence). Trimming stripped 0 bases from V and 5 bases from J, with 10 bases between. CDR3 in amino acids: CATSRELRVETQYF. The CDR3 bases are TGTGCCACCAGCAGAGAGTTACGGGTGGAGACCCAGTACTTC.

The J gene is TRBJ2-1, the V gene TRBV7-3; 14 bases agree with TRBD2. This CDR3 region has 15 residues. Germline CDR1 SGHTA, CDR2 FQGTGA. V lost 4 bases and J lost 7; bases outside the gene matches: 3. For the CDR3, the DNA is TGTGCCAGCAGCTGGGGACTAGCGGGGGCTAATGAGCAGTTCTTC. As protein: CASSWGLAGANEQFF.

This clone has a handful of counts. The rearrangement links TRBV6-5 to TRBJ2-4, with no clear D. The CDR3 contains 13 residues. Germline V gives CDR1 MNHEY, CDR2 SVGAGI. V lost 6 bases and J 1 base, leaving 7 bases between the germline ends. The CDR3 is CASRPAAKNIQYF. DNA for the CDR3: TGTGCCAGCAGGCCCGCGGCCAAAAACATTCAGTACTTC.

This chain's CDR3 is CASSVYSSYNEQFF. The CDR3 coding sequence is TGCGCCAGCAGCGTTTACAGTTCCTACAATGAGCAGTTCTTC. The chain is built from TRBV5-1 and TRBJ2-1; D not resolved. This CDR3 is 14 amino acids long. Germline CDR1 and CDR2: SGHRS and YFSETQ. V was shortened by 4 bases and J by 1 base, with 9 bases between the two germline ends.

This clone has only a few counts. V gene TRBV4-2 combines with J gene TRBJ2-5; D might be TRBD2 (6 bases). The CDR3 extends over 15 amino acids. Trimming stripped 3 bases from V and 2 bases from J, with 13 bases between. Germline V gene data show CDR1 as LGHNA and CDR2 as YNFKEQ. CDR3 amino acids: CASSHNTGGQETQYF. DNA of the CDR3: TGTGCCAGCAGCCATAATACTGGGGGGCAAGAGACCCAGTACTTC.

The V and J genes are TRBV29-1 and TRBJ2-7, with D tentatively TRBD2 (7 bases). The V end lost 4 bases, the J end lost 3 bases, and 13 bases lay between the germline ends. The CDR3 consists of 13 residues. The germline V gene has CDR1 SQVTM and CDR2 ANQGSEA. The CDR3 nucleotides read TGCAGCGTTGTAGGGGGGGGATTCTACGAGCAGTACTTC. This encodes CSVVGGGFYEQYF.

The rearrangement uses TRBV15 and TRBJ1-6; 8 nucleotides line up with TRBD1. This CDR3 is built from 16 residues. Germline CDR1 reads LNHNV; CDR2 reads YYDKDF (reference sequence). J lost 3 bases, V lost 4 bases, and 5 bases had no gene match. As DNA, the CDR3 is TGTGCCACCAGCAAAAGGACAGGGAGCTATAATTCACCCCTCCACTTT. Translated: CATSKRTGSYNSPLHF.

A few counts support this clone. V and J are TRBV28 and TRBJ1-1; no reliable D call. Germline V gene sequence: CDR1 MDHEN, CDR2 SYDVKM. V lost 2 bases, J lost 1 base, and 8 bases lay in between. This CDR3 is built from 14 residues. CDR3 residues: CASSLGGPNTEAFF. As DNA, the CDR3 is TGTGCCAGCAGTTTAGGAGGGCCGAACACTGAAGCTTTCTTT.

This clone was seen more than once but under ten times. The CDR3 DNA follows: TGTGCCATCAGTGACAGGGATGGCCATCAGCCCCAGCATTTT. This sequence encodes CAISDRDGHQPQHF. This chain uses TRBV10-3 with TRBJ1-5; a weak D match, TRBD1 (5 bases). Germline values: CDR1 ENHRY, CDR2 SYGVKD. V dropped 3 bases and J dropped 5 bases, with 11 bases sitting between them. This CDR3 region has 14 residues.

J is TRBJ1-2 and V is TRBV4-1; maybe TRBD1 (5 bases). CDR1 is MGHRA, CDR2 YSYEKL, per germline. The CDR3 is made up of 15 amino acids. Trimming left V 0 bases short and J 4 bases short, with 12 bases between. This chain's CDR3 is CASSQDDRRGYGYTF. The CDR3 nucleotides are TGCGCCAGCAGCCAAGACGACAGAAGAGGCTATGGCTACACCTTC.

The sample holds a few counts of this clone. V gene TRBV15 combines with J gene TRBJ1-6; D unresolved. With 0 bases removed from V and 7 bases from J, the gap between germline ends came to 4 bases. Germline loops: CDR1 LNHNV, CDR2 YYDKDF (reference sequence). The CDR3 has 13 residues. CDR3 nucleotide sequence: TGTGCCACCAGCAGAGATCTCAATTCACCCCTCCACTTT. Amino acids: CATSRDLNSPLHF.

This clone was recorded a few times. A clone one base away is much larger, so this may be a read error. The CDR3 loop is CASSRDTSYEQYF. CDR3 nucleotides: TGTGCCAGCAGCCGGGACACCTCCTACGAGCAGTACTTC. The J gene is TRBJ2-7, the V gene TRBV6-5; the D gene is possibly TRBD1 (6 bases). V lost 6 bases and J 0 bases, leaving 9 bases between the germline ends. CDR3 length equals 13 residues. Germline V gives CDR1 MNHEY, CDR2 SVGAGI.

This clone was counted many times. J is TRBJ2-1 and V is TRBV29-1; 7 bases fit TRBD1. CDR1 is SQVTM, CDR2 ANQGSEA, per germline. This CDR3 has 12 residues. J was trimmed by 6 bases and V by 6 bases; bases with no gene match: 5. The CDR3 spells CSVPRDSNEQFF. CDR3 bases: TGCAGCGTCCCCCGGGACAGCAATGAGCAGTTCTTC.

This sequence joins TRBV2 and TRBJ1-2; D uncertain. The germline V gene encodes CDR1 SNHLY and CDR2 FYNNEI. The length of the CDR3 is 14 residues. The germline V and J ends were trimmed by 1 base and 0 bases, with 6 bases remaining between them. CDR3 coding DNA: TGTGCCAGCAGTGAAGGTATAGCTAACTATGGCTACACCTTC. Amino acids: CASSEGIANYGYTF.

A few counts support this clone. This chain links TRBV4-2 with TRBJ2-1; TRBD2 might be the D (7 bases). The CDR3 is 17 residues long. Germline V gene lookup returns CDR1 LGHNA and CDR2 YNFKEQ. The germline V and J ends were trimmed by 3 bases and 8 bases, with 23 bases remaining between them. DNA for the CDR3: TGTGCCAGCAGCCAGGATACCGCTGGCGGGGGCAAGGATGAGCAGTTCTTC. The encoded protein is CASSQDTAGGGKDEQFF.